This T cell receptor beta chain came from a study of cytomegalovirus exposure and HLA in healthy donors. Study findings and constraints: Three CMV-associated chains were confirmed in vitro to be specific for CMV antigens. According to a subsequent analysis, TCR clusters identified in the first cohort showed a tendency to co-occur across the approximately 130 validation repertoires.

This table comes from immunoSEQ multiplex PCR, and its TCRdb copy is limited to in-frame clones, with some not included. The sample holds more than 110,000 clones; around four fifths are singletons and the top ten take almost 1.5%. V trimming: 0 bases; J trimming: 5 bases; junction bases outside the gene matches: 6. CDR1 and CDR2 (germline): LGHNA, YSLEER. The CDR3 has 15 residues. Regarding this clone: Its antigen remains unknown.

The J gene is TRBJ2-7, the V gene TRBV4-3, with 8 bases matching TRBD1. Specimen: PBMCs. The source of this sequence is a woman aged 25-40 years in good health and CMV-seronegative. CDR3 coding DNA: TGCGCCAGCAGCCAAGATAGGACAGGGAGGCACGAGCAGTACTTC. Protein: CASSQDRTGRHEQYF.